Sequencing of this TCR beta chain was carried out in a study of shared clonotypes between healthy human individuals. Findings of the study overall: When naive CD4 clonotypes were compared across several donors, approximately 5% were shared.

The protocol was immunoSEQ multiplex PCR, while the TCRdb copy is restricted to in-frame clones and leaves out a portion. The sample shows fewer than 1.6 million clones, just under 99% of them seen only once. V gave up 0 bases and J gave up 6 bases; unmatched junction bases: 4. Germline V gene data show CDR1 as SGHRS and CDR2 as YFSETQ. The CDR3 is 15 residues long. This clone was seen once. Antigen unknown. All of the donors resided in Nashville, Tennessee, and each was a Caucasian adult. CD4+ cells underwent separation, giving CD45RA+ naive and CD45RA-negative memory subsets. Sequencing was performed on naive CD4+ T cells sorted from blood. Subset noted: CD45RA+ positively selected. The sequence derives from a man aged 30 to 39 in good health. The chain joins TRBV5-1 to TRBJ2-1; 9 bases match TRBD2. The CDR3 is CASSLGLAALNEQFF. CDR3 coding DNA: TGCGCCAGCAGCTTGGGACTAGCGGCCCTCAATGAGCAGTTCTTC.